This T cell receptor beta chain was sequenced in a study of identifying expanded T cells in peripheral blood (dated by TCRdb to between 2019 and 2020). About the full investigation: Four technical replicates, made by sequencing separate aliquots from the same pool of genomic DNA, were compared pairwise.

General findings and caveats noted by the study authors: In all healthy donors, the variance in clone template counts between samples taken around two weeks apart rose significantly as total template count increased. It was expected by the authors that biological variance in healthy repertoires might increase further over much longer intervals, such as months to years. Across all healthy-donor time intervals, the beta-binomial model significantly lowered both the number of clones called differentially abundant and the false-positive rate. The binomial model flagged around 1.2 differentially abundant clones between technical replicates, compared with approximately 15 over around 2 weeks and roughly 19 over approximately four weeks.

The CDR1 and CDR2 encoded by the germline V gene (reference sequence) are SEHNR and FQNEAQ. V is reduced by 5 bases and J by 9 bases, leaving a spacing of 20 bases between them. The cysteine opens and the phenylalanine closes a CDR3 of 15 amino acids. The retained sequence is limited to the CDR3, 45 bases, with the frame set at the first base. As to this clone: Its antigen is not yet known. Base qualities were left out, and no much larger clone turns up one base away.

No immune events such as infections were documented for the healthy donors during the collection period. Healthy-donor blood repertoires served as a training cohort to calibrate time-dependent variance in a beta-binomial model of T-cell clone differential abundance. The training cohort was composed of approximately 10 healthy donors, 3 female and 7 male. An age range of roughly 25 to 65 years, with an average of roughly 45 years, was recorded for the donors. Whole blood, obtained from a commercial supplier, was collected from each healthy donor at three time points spaced two weeks apart. For immunosequencing, genomic DNA was extracted from unsorted whole blood. TCRbeta CDR3 regions were profiled with the immunoSEQ Assay using bias-controlled multiplex PCR amplification of genomic DNA. The paper's processing steps were these. The absolute abundance of each unique TCRbeta CDR3 region was quantified after sequences were collapsed and filtered. Differential abundance was tested with two models: a binomial (Fisher-equivalent) model and a beta-binomial model that adds time-dependent variance fitted from healthy donors. Clones with fewer than 5 combined templates were removed, and a clone was called differentially abundant if the clone's Benjamini-Hochberg FDR was below 0.01. Using the form v = (b*log(k)+a)^2, the beta-binomial variance was modeled as a function of the total template count across the two samples. Here the immuneACCESS table is served through TCRdb, limited to in-frame sequences with V and J called. Missing clones are a known gap in these copies; in checked studies unresolved V genes cover under half, and the rest lacks a known reason. That table gives V, J and clone size, and the DNA gave D and trimming. The sample profile shows about 78,000 clones; approximately 84% of them were found once. The top ten clonotypes cover 15% to 20% of the sample.

This receptor was identified in a person aged 18 to 70 in good health. The V gene is TRBV7-9 and the J gene is TRBJ2-1, with the D gene too uncertain to name. Sequenced material: blood. The CDR3 has the sequence CASSPEGGEWVEQFF. The nucleotide sequence is TGTGCCAGCAGCCCAGAAGGTGGGGAATGGGTTGAGCAGTTCTTC.